The 9 T cell receptor beta chains given below trace back to one sample, sequenced in a study of blood T cell repertoires in COVID-19. Method: immunoSEQ multiplex PCR; TCRdb's copy keeps in-frame clones and lacks some. The sample records around 290,000 clones, approximately 91% being singletons. Material: PBMCs or T cells enriched from blood (not recorded which). These receptors were obtained from a woman aged 30 to 39 who had recovered from COVID-19.

The chain carries TRBV2 and TRBJ2-3; D perhaps matches TRBD2 (6 bases). Germline V gene lookup returns CDR1 SNHLY and CDR2 FYNNEI. Trimming pared 7 bases from V and 10 bases from J, leaving 18 bases between. The CDR3 has 13 amino acids. This CDR3 is CASTLGGWEAQYF. The CDR3, as DNA: TGTGCCAGCACGTTGGGGGGATGGGAGGCGCAGTATTTT.

J is TRBJ1-5 and V is TRBV24-1; 9 bases fit TRBD1. The V gene end was trimmed by 5 bases and the J gene end by 2 bases; junction bases not matched to a gene: 9. The CDR3 sequence is 17 residues long. Germline V lookup: CDR1 KGHDR, CDR2 SFDVKD. The CDR3 region is CATSAGQGLRGNQPQHF. The CDR3 nucleotides are TGTGCCACCAGTGCGGGACAGGGCTTGAGGGGCAATCAGCCCCAGCATTTT.

The chain joins TRBV28 to TRBJ2-3; D may be TRBD1 (6 bases). The V gene lost 5 bases and the J gene lost 0 bases, with 18 bases spanning the gap. Per germline, CDR1 MDHEN and CDR2 SYDVKM. The CDR3 runs to 17 residues. The chain's CDR3 is CASSPTIWDISTDTQYF. CDR3 DNA sequence: TGTGCCAGCAGTCCTACTATTTGGGACATTAGCACAGATACGCAGTATTTT.

This rearrangement joins TRBV7-2 to TRBJ2-7; the match to TRBD1 covers 11 bases. The CDR3 totals 14 residues. V was pared by 6 bases and J by 0 bases, with 1 base of the junction left unmatched. CDR1 and CDR2 from the germline V gene are SGHTA and FQGNSA. CDR3 sequence reads: CASRGQGVSYEQYF. The CDR3 DNA sequence: TGTGCCAGCAGGGGACAGGGGGTCTCCTACGAGCAGTACTTC. The whole variable domain, filled in from reference TRBV7-2 and TRBJ2-7, reads GAGVSQSPSNKVTEKGKDVELRCDPISGHTALYWYRQSLGQGLEFLIYFQGNSAPDKSGLPSDRFSAERTGGSVSTLTIQRTQQEDSAVYLCASRGQGVSYEQYFGPGTRLTVT.

In this sample, this clone turned up a few times. CDR3 region: CASSLLGVAADGYTF. The CDR3 DNA follows: TGTGCCAGCAGTTTATTAGGAGTGGCGGCCGATGGCTACACCTTC. V and J are TRBV28 and TRBJ1-2; D unresolved. The CDR3 sequence is 15 residues long. Germline V CDR1 and CDR2: MDHEN, SYDVKM. Trimming left V 1 base short and J 6 bases short, with 15 bases between.

The rearrangement uses TRBV13 and TRBJ2-1; D remains ambiguous. V was clipped by 7 bases and J by 5 bases, with 12 bases between them. Looked up from germline, CDR1 is PRHDT and CDR2 is FYEKMQ (reference sequence). The CDR3 totals 13 residues. The chain's CDR3 is CASNLKPNNEQFF. DNA for the CDR3: TGTGCCAGCAACCTAAAACCGAACAATGAGCAGTTCTTC.

J is TRBJ1-6 and V is TRBV11-1, with 8 bases fitting TRBD1. This CDR3 comprises 15 residues. Losses at the gene ends were 4 bases for V and 10 bases for J; bases not matched to a gene: 9. Germline loops: CDR1 SGHAT, CDR2 FQDESV (reference sequence). The DNA for the CDR3 is TGTGCCAGCAGCTACTCCGGACAGGGCCGCTCACCCCTCCACTTT. It codes for CASSYSGQGRSPLHF.

V and J are TRBV4-3 and TRBJ1-2; the D gene is possibly TRBD1 (5 bases). The CDR3 has 17 amino acids. Trimming stripped 0 bases from V and 2 bases from J, with 16 bases between. Looked up from germline, CDR1 is LGHNA and CDR2 is YSLEER. CDR3 loop: CASSQDWSSGGNYGYTF. CDR3 nucleotides: TGCGCCAGCAGCCAAGACTGGTCCTCGGGGGGAAACTATGGCTACACCTTC.

The chain couples TRBV5-1 to TRBJ1-1; unclear D gene. The CDR3 is 15 amino acids. With 1 base removed from V and 0 bases from J, the gap between germline ends came to 10 bases. Germline V gene lookup returns CDR1 SGHRS and CDR2 YFSETQ. DNA of the CDR3: TGCGCCAGCAGCTTGATCGGTGTGATGAACACTGAAGCTTTCTTT. It is translated as CASSLIGVMNTEAFF.